The entry below describes one T cell receptor beta chain. Germline lookup yields CDR1 KGHSH and CDR2 LQKENI. V shed 1 base and J 7 bases; nucleotides not matched to a gene: 6. The CDR3 covers 15 residues. This record comes from a study of shared clonotypes between healthy human individuals. Method: immunoSEQ multiplex PCR; TCRdb's copy keeps in-frame clones and lacks some. This sample carries hundreds of thousands of clones, about two thirds of them seen once, and the ten largest clones take 1.8%. The sequenced sample consisted of memory CD4+ T cells sorted from blood. Subset given: CD45RA-negative fraction. The chain uses TRBV18 and TRBJ2-2; TRBD2 matches at 7 bases. The source of this sequence is a woman aged 25 to 45 in good health. In DNA, the CDR3 is TGTGCCAGCTCACCACTAGCGGGCCTGGGCGGGGAGCTGTTTTTT. Translated, it gives CASSPLAGLGGELFF. The variable domain in full, completed from reference TRBV18 and TRBJ2-2, reads NAGVMQNPRHLVRRRGQEARLRCSPMKGHSHVYWYRQLPEEGLKFMVYLQKENIIDESGMPKERFSAEFPKEGPSILRIQQVVRGDSAAYFCASSPLAGLGGELFFGEGSRLTVL.